These T cell receptor beta chains were read from a single sample in a study of vaccination and CD4 T cells after COVID-19. TCRdb reanalysed the PCR reads using MiXCR and keeps one entry per CDR3 protein. The sample records under 15,000 distinct CDR3 sequences, roughly 29% being singletons. These receptors lack a known antigen. Sequencing input: cultured CD4+ T cells from blood. These receptors were collected from a human donor with COVID-19. The CDR3 runs from the conserved cysteine through the conserved F or W. A D gene is named only where the DNA matches it firmly. A row's size may be missing; if present it is once, few, many or a size class.

CDR3aa	CDR3nt	abundance	d_gene	v_gene	j_gene
CASSFGGQVAFF	TGTGCCAGCAGTTTCGGGGGACAGGTAGCTTTCTTT	.	TRBD1	TRBV12-3/TRBV12-4	TRBJ1-1
CASSYAAGGANTGELFF	TGCGCCAGCAGTTACGCAGCGGGGGGGGCGAACACCGGGGAGCTGTTTTTT	few	TRBD2	TRBV5-1	TRBJ2-2
CASSPWGGGVFPDTQYF	TGTGCCAGCAGCCCTTGGGGGGGCGGGGTCTTTCCAGATACGCAGTATTTT	few	.	TRBV7-9	TRBJ2-3
CASSEALPGLEQYF	TGTGCCAGCAGTGAAGCGCTTCCAGGGCTCGAGCAGTACTTC	.	.	TRBV2	TRBJ2-7
CSGTRDKMNTEAFF	TGCAGCGGGACCCGGGACAAGATGAACACTGAAGCTTTCTTT	.	.	TRBV29-1	TRBJ1-1
CASSSMISGGALAGELFF	TGTGCCAGCAGCTCAATGATTAGCGGGGGGGCTTTGGCCGGGGAGCTGTTTTTT	.	TRBD2	TRBV11-2	TRBJ2-2
CASSLAGTSQETQYF	TGTGCCAGCAGCCTGGCCGGGACTAGTCAGGAGACCCAGTACTTC	.	TRBD2	TRBV7-2	TRBJ2-5
CASSPTTGLGASYEQYF	TGTGCCAGTAGTCCGACGACAGGTCTAGGGGCCTCCTACGAGCAGTACTTC	.	.	TRBV19	TRBJ2-7
CASSRPGTVEEAQYF	TGTGCCAGCAGCCGGCCCGGGACAGTCGAAGAGGCCCAGTACTTC	.	TRBD1	TRBV7-9	TRBJ2-5
CSARDLGIQETQYF	TGCAGTGCTAGAGACCTAGGAATCCAAGAGACCCAGTACTTC	few	.	TRBV20-1	TRBJ2-5
CASSWGLGETQYF	TGTGCCAGCAGTTGGGGACTAGGAGAGACCCAGTACTTC	few	TRBD2	TRBV7-3	TRBJ2-5
CASSLIHGGKGFTEAFF	TGTGCCAGCAGCTTAATTCATGGGGGGAAAGGGTTCACTGAAGCTTTCTTT	.	.	TRBV5-6	TRBJ1-1
CASSETGQGETGELFF	TGTGCCAGCAGTGAAACGGGACAGGGGGAAACCGGGGAGCTGTTTTTT	few	TRBD1	TRBV2	TRBJ2-2
CASSSQGYSIQYF	TGTGCCAGCAGCTCTCAGGGGTATAGCATTCAGTACTTC	few	.	TRBV7-2	TRBJ2-4
CASSYRDRGSYGYTF	TGTGCCAGCAGTTACCGGGACAGGGGGAGCTATGGCTACACCTTC	medium-sized	TRBD1	TRBV6-2/TRBV6-3	TRBJ1-2
CASSLGRGGFSSYNSPLHF	TGTGCCAGCAGCTTGGGGCGGGGCGGTTTCAGCTCCTATAATTCACCCCTCCACTTT	few	.	TRBV5-6	TRBJ1-6
CASSERTGGPYEQYF	TGCGCCAGCAGTGAGCGGACAGGGGGTCCTTACGAGCAGTACTTC	.	TRBD1	TRBV10-2	TRBJ2-7
CASSLQGSNTGELFF	TGCGCCAGCAGCTTGCAGGGCTCTAACACCGGGGAGCTGTTTTTT	large	.	TRBV5-1	TRBJ2-2
CASSEGGTNQETQYF	TGTGCCAGCAGTGAAGGGGGGACTAATCAAGAGACCCAGTACTTC	.	TRBD2	TRBV2	TRBJ2-5
CATSSRQGKDTQYF	TGTGCCACCAGCAGCCGACAGGGGAAAGATACGCAGTATTTT	.	TRBD1	TRBV15	TRBJ2-3
CASSVDPGGGQPQHF	TGCGCCAGCAGCGTGGACCCGGGCGGGGGTCAGCCCCAGCATTTT	.	.	TRBV5-1	TRBJ1-5
CASSRGNYGYTF	TGTGCCAGCAGCAGAGGGAACTATGGCTACACCTTC	few	.	TRBV9	TRBJ1-2
CASRGLAGEAYEQYF	TGTGCCAGCAGGGGCCTAGCGGGGGAAGCCTACGAGCAGTACTTC	.	TRBD2	TRBV6-1	TRBJ2-7
CSARVDGGGETQYF	TGCAGTGCTAGAGTCGACGGTGGGGGAGAGACCCAGTACTTC	few	.	TRBV20-1	TRBJ2-5
CASSSRGRGLAGVTNTGELFF	TGTGCCAGCAGCTCGAGGGGTAGAGGTTTAGCGGGGGTCACGAACACCGGGGAGCTGTTTTTT	.	TRBD2	TRBV9	TRBJ2-2
CSARGGTREPFF	TGCAGTGCTAGAGGGGGGACTAGAGAACCTTTCTTT	medium-sized	.	TRBV20-1	TRBJ1-1
CASTTPGGGKDGYTF	TGTGCCAGCACTACCCCCGGGGGGGGAAAGGATGGCTACACCTTC	few	.	TRBV6-1	TRBJ1-2
CASSKGQGYTGELFF	TGTGCCAGCAGCAAAGGACAGGGGTACACCGGGGAGCTGTTTTTT	.	TRBD1	TRBV2	TRBJ2-2
CASSLGQGFTEAFF	TGCGCCAGCAGCTTGGGACAGGGCTTCACTGAAGCTTTCTTT	few	TRBD1	TRBV5-1	TRBJ1-1
CASSQGDRVGFLNTEAFF	TGTGCCAGCAGCCAAGGGGACAGGGTAGGGTTCCTGAACACTGAAGCTTTCTTT	.	TRBD1	TRBV14	TRBJ1-1
CASKGQSSYEQYF	TGTGCCAGCAAAGGACAGAGCTCCTACGAGCAGTACTTC	.	.	TRBV25-1	TRBJ2-7
CASSDTWDQPQHF	TGTGCCAGCTCGGACACCTGGGATCAGCCCCAGCATTTT	few	.	TRBV6-1	TRBJ1-5
CASGPSGGTDTQYF	TGTGCCAGCGGCCCTAGCGGGGGCACAGATACGCAGTATTTT	.	TRBD2	TRBV7-9	TRBJ2-3
CASSSLGETQYF	TGTGCCAGCAGTTCTCTGGGAGAGACCCAGTACTTC	few	.	TRBV6-5	TRBJ2-5
CAISGEVRGEHPRRAFF	TGTGCCATCAGTGGGGAAGTCCGGGGAGAGCATCCCCGGAGGGCTTTCTTT	few	.	TRBV10-3	TRBJ1-1
CASSVGQTYEQYF	TGTGCCAGCAGTGTGGGACAGACCTACGAGCAGTACTTC	few	TRBD1	TRBV12-3/TRBV12-4	TRBJ2-7
CASRDRRNTGELFF	TGTGCCAGCAGGGACAGGAGGAACACCGGGGAGCTGTTTTTT	few	TRBD1	TRBV2	TRBJ2-2